Listed here are 21 T cell receptor beta chains from one sample, sequenced in a study of blood T cell repertoires in COVID-19. Sequencing was performed with immunoSEQ multiplex PCR; in TCRdb, only in-frame clones are kept and a portion is missing. In the table there are around 150,000 clones, about 86% of which are singletons. Sequencing input: peripheral blood. The source of these receptors is a man in his sixties or seventies with acute or convalescent COVID-19.

This clone was recorded only once. The chain couples TRBV7-2 to TRBJ2-1; perhaps TRBD2 as D (6 bases). The germline CDR1 and CDR2 sequences are SGHTA and FQGNSA. The CDR3 contains 14 residues. V was cut by 3 bases and J by 4 bases, with 10 bases left in between. The CDR3 here is CASSFASAYNEQFF. The CDR3 nucleotides are TGTGCCAGCAGCTTCGCTAGCGCGTACAATGAGCAGTTCTTC.

The rearrangement links TRBV10-3 to TRBJ1-1; 7 positions match TRBD1. The CDR3 consists of 14 residues. Germline CDR1 ENHRY, CDR2 SYGVKD. After removal of 4 bases from V and 1 base from J, the junction contained 3 bases not matched to a gene. The CDR3 DNA follows: TGTGCCATCAGTGTTGAGGGGGCGAACACTGAAGCTTTCTTT. Amino acid sequence: CAISVEGANTEAFF.

CDR3 DNA sequence: TGTGCCAGCAGCCAATTGGGACTAGCGTCAACAGATACGCAGTATTTT. This translates into CASSQLGLASTDTQYF. The chain links TRBV3-1 (or the pseudogene TRBV3-2) to TRBJ2-3, with 10 bases fitting TRBD2. Germline CDR1 LGHDT, CDR2 YNNKEL (reference sequence). The ends lost 2 bases at V and 3 bases at J; junction bases unmatched: 5. The CDR3 runs 16 residues.

This chain connects TRBV29-1 to TRBJ2-2; D not resolved. CDR1 is SQVTM and CDR2 is ANQGSEA in the germline V gene. V lost 6 bases and J 0 bases, leaving 8 bases between the germline ends. The CDR3 has 13 residues. This CDR3 is CSVGGANTGELFF. As DNA, the CDR3 is TGCAGCGTAGGCGGAGCGAACACCGGGGAGCTGTTTTTT.

The chain links TRBV5-1 to TRBJ2-2; 10 bases align to TRBD1. In germline, CDR1 is SGHRS, CDR2 YFSETQ. This CDR3 contains 16 residues. V shed 4 bases, J shed 0 bases, and the junction held 3 bases outside the gene matches. The CDR3 DNA sequence: TGCGCCAGCAGCCAAGGGACAGGGGCGAACACCGGGGAGCTGTTTTTT. This encodes CASSQGTGANTGELFF.

V gene TRBV10-3 combines with J gene TRBJ2-1, with 13 bases aligning to TRBD2. The CDR3 has 13 amino acids. Germline assignment: CDR1 ENHRY and CDR2 SYGVKD. Losses at the gene ends were 10 bases for V and 10 bases for J; bases not matched to a gene: 7. The CDR3 loop reads CASRGLAGDEQFF. As DNA, the CDR3 is TGTGCCAGTCGTGGACTAGCGGGAGACGAGCAGTTCTTC.

Here the CDR3 reads CASSLGGNGNTIYF. CDR3 nucleotides: TGTGCCAGCAGTTTGGGAGGGAATGGAAACACCATATATTTT. J is TRBJ1-3 and V is TRBV6-5; no clear D. CDR3 length: 14 amino acids. The germline V and J ends were trimmed by 4 bases and 3 bases, with 10 bases remaining between them. Germline assignment: CDR1 MNHEY and CDR2 SVGAGI.

This chain connects TRBV6-2 or TRBV6-3 to TRBJ2-7; TRBD1 might be the D (6 bases). CDR1 and CDR2 from the germline V gene are MNHEY and SVGEGT. This CDR3 has 14 residues. Trimming stripped 1 base from V and 6 bases from J, with 13 bases between. CDR3 protein: CASSYYSGAGEQYF. DNA of the CDR3: TGTGCCAGCAGTTACTACTCAGGGGCAGGCGAGCAGTACTTC.

The CDR3 DNA reads as TGTGCCAGCACCACCCCGACAGGGGCGGTGGAAAAACTGTTTTTT. Encoded protein: CASTTPTGAVEKLFF. The chain carries TRBV28 and TRBJ1-4, with 8 bases matching TRBD1. V trimming: 7 bases; J trimming: 8 bases; junction bases outside the gene matches: 12. The germline CDR1 and CDR2 sequences are MDHEN and SYDVKM. CDR3 length: 15 amino acids.

The sample holds one count of this clone. With a much larger clone just one base away, this may be a read error. The chain carries TRBV2 and TRBJ2-5, with TRBD2 matching 10 bases. This CDR3 has 14 residues. Germline CDR1 is SNHLY and CDR2 is FYNNEI. The CDR3 DNA is TGTGCCAGCAGTGAAGACCTAGCGGGAGAGGCCCAGTACTTC. Translating it yields CASSEDLAGEAQYF.

This clone was observed a few times. The chain joins TRBV11-2 to TRBJ2-3; TRBD1 aligns across 8 bases. Germline V gives CDR1 SGHAT, CDR2 FQNNGV. The CDR3 is 17 residues long. J gave up 2 bases and V 0 bases, and 7 bases lay outside the gene matches. The CDR3 region has the DNA TGTGCCAGCAGCTTAGATCTCGGGACAGGACCCACAGATACGCAGTATTTT. This sequence encodes CASSLDLGTGPTDTQYF.

This clone was seen once. The V gene is TRBV2, the J gene TRBJ1-5; a possible D gene is TRBD1 (6 bases). Trimming cost V 6 bases and J 3 bases, with 21 bases left between them. The CDR3 runs to 17 residues. The germline V gene has CDR1 SNHLY and CDR2 FYNNEI. This CDR3 reads CASSPLPTGSVNQPQHF. The CDR3 coding sequence is TGTGCCAGCAGCCCACTCCCAACAGGGTCCGTCAATCAGCCCCAGCATTTT.

Only a few counts were recorded for this clone. This chain joins TRBV18 and TRBJ2-5; maybe TRBD1 (5 bases). The CDR3 is 14 residues long. V gave up 3 bases and J gave up 5 bases, with 13 bases separating them. Per germline, CDR1 KGHSH and CDR2 LQKENI. CDR3 amino acids: CASSPEGVVETQYF. CDR3 sequence (DNA): TGTGCCAGCTCACCCGAAGGGGTTGTGGAGACCCAGTACTTC.

This clone showed up just once. CDR3 sequence reads: CSVLGGSRSINEQFF. DNA of the CDR3: TGCAGCGTTCTGGGCGGGAGCAGATCTATCAATGAGCAGTTCTTC. The chain carries TRBV29-1 and TRBJ2-1; 7 nucleotides agree with TRBD2. CDR3 length: 15 amino acids. Germline lookup yields CDR1 SQVTM and CDR2 ANQGSEA. Germline trimming cut 5 bases from V and 6 bases from J; bases unmatched to any gene: 13.

The chain joins TRBV6-5 to TRBJ2-7; D is possibly TRBD1 (5 bases). This CDR3 region has 14 residues. V lost 4 bases, J lost 2 bases, and 12 bases lay in between. Germline loops: CDR1 MNHEY, CDR2 SVGAGI. CDR3 in DNA: TGTGCCAGCAGTTCTCAAAGGGGTCCCTACGAGCAGTACTTC. Translating gives CASSSQRGPYEQYF.

The gene calls are TRBV5-4 and TRBJ2-5; 16 bases fit TRBD2. J lost 4 bases, V lost 2 bases, and 8 bases had no gene match. The CDR3 totals 18 residues. In germline, CDR1 is SGHNT, CDR2 YYREEE (reference sequence). CDR3 sequence (DNA): TGTGCCAGCAGCTTAGGGACTAGCGGGAGGGGGGGGAGAGAGACCCAGTACTTC. This translates into CASSLGTSGRGGRETQYF.

The chain uses TRBV3-1 (or the pseudogene TRBV3-2) and TRBJ2-5; 8 nucleotides match TRBD1. Trimming removed 5 bases from V and 1 base from J; junction bases left unmatched: 3. The CDR3 consists of 14 residues. Germline V gene data show CDR1 as LGHDT and CDR2 as YNNKEL (reference sequence). This CDR3 is CASSYRGAQETQYF. Here the CDR3 DNA reads TGTGCCAGCAGCTACAGGGGGGCCCAAGAGACCCAGTACTTC.

As to this clone: Additional DNA sequences in this sample encode the identical CDR3. This chain links TRBV11-3 with TRBJ2-1, with D perhaps matching TRBD1 (7 bases). This CDR3 is 15 amino acids long. Germline V lookup: CDR1 SGHNT, CDR2 YENEEA. V lost 1 base to trimming and J lost 4 bases, with 11 bases between them. CDR3 DNA: TGTGCCAGCAGCTTAGGCAGGGGGACTTACAATGAGCAGTTCTTC. It codes for CASSLGRGTYNEQFF.

The chain uses TRBV7-9 and TRBJ1-2; 11 bases align to TRBD1. Trimming cost V 5 bases and J 4 bases; bases outside gene matches: 12. Germline CDR1 is SEHNR and CDR2 is FQNEAQ (reference sequence). The CDR3 is made up of 17 amino acids. In DNA, the CDR3 is TGTGCCAGCAGCGACCCGGGACAGGGGGAGAGGGCCTATGGCTACACCTTC. Translated: CASSDPGQGERAYGYTF. The variable domain in full, with the rest retrieved from reference TRBV7-9 and TRBJ1-2, is DTGVSQNPRHKITKRGQNVTFRCDPISEHNRLYWYRQTLGQGPEFLTYFQNEAQLEKSRLLSDRFSAERPKGSFSTLEIQRTEQGDSAMYLCASSDPGQGERAYGYTFGSGTRLTVV.

This chain links TRBV5-1 with TRBJ2-7, with 7 bases fitting TRBD1. Trimming cost V 1 base and J 3 bases; bases outside gene matches: 4. Looked up from germline, CDR1 is SGHRS and CDR2 is YFSETQ. This CDR3 has 14 amino acids. CDR3 residues: CASSLSQGLYEQYF. The CDR3 nucleotides read TGCGCCAGCAGCTTGTCACAGGGGCTCTACGAGCAGTACTTC.

CDR3 nucleotides: TGTGCCAGCAGCTTGGTGTCGGGGGGCCTGAACACTGAAGCTTTCTTT. It translates to CASSLVSGGLNTEAFF. The chain has TRBV5-6 and TRBJ1-1; perhaps TRBD1 as D (6 bases). The germline gives CDR1 SGHDT, CDR2 YYEEEE. V gave up 0 bases and J gave up 0 bases, with 12 bases separating them. CDR3 length: 16 amino acids.